Listed below are T cell receptor beta chains from one sample, sequenced in a study of T cell responses to AZD1222 COVID-19 vaccine. Produced via immunoSEQ multiplex PCR; TCRdb's table is partial and in-frame only. The sample has about 86,000 clones, around 90% seen once; the top ten hold approximately 10%. The source material was peripheral blood, sampled on day 0 of MenACWY control vaccination. These receptors were taken from an adult in good health. CDR3s include the opening cysteine and the closing phenylalanine or tryptophan. Fields, in order: J gene, CDR3 length, V gene, clone size, CDR3 protein. The listing skips clone size in some rows; elsewhere it reads once, few, many or a size class.

j_gene: TRBJ1-1; len: 13; v_gene: TRBV29-1; abundance: -; CDR3aa: CSVLKGGNTEAFF
j_gene: TRBJ2-7; len: 12; v_gene: TRBV30; abundance: -; CDR3aa: CAWSDIPERQYF
j_gene: TRBJ1-2; len: 12; v_gene: TRBV12-3/TRBV12-4; abundance: -; CDR3aa: CASSPWDRGHTF
j_gene: TRBJ1-4; len: 13; v_gene: TRBV9; abundance: -; CDR3aa: CASSVATGEKLFF
j_gene: TRBJ2-2; len: 18; v_gene: TRBV18; abundance: -; CDR3aa: CASSPDVGPNSNTGELFF
j_gene: TRBJ2-5; len: 15; v_gene: TRBV5-1; abundance: -; CDR3aa: CASSTGLAEGETQYF
j_gene: TRBJ1-4; len: 17; v_gene: TRBV4-3; abundance: once; CDR3aa: CASSTSPTGATNEKLFF
j_gene: TRBJ2-1; len: 16; v_gene: TRBV7-8; abundance: -; CDR3aa: CASSSNLAGIYNEQFF
j_gene: TRBJ2-3; len: 14; v_gene: TRBV4-1; abundance: -; CDR3aa: CASGLGGSLDTQYF
j_gene: TRBJ2-1; len: 15; v_gene: TRBV11-2; abundance: -; CDR3aa: CASSLRLILENEQFF
j_gene: TRBJ1-1; len: 13; v_gene: TRBV7-2; abundance: -; CDR3aa: CASSLQGETEAFF
j_gene: TRBJ1-5; len: 14; v_gene: TRBV9; abundance: -; CDR3aa: CASSVAGQNQPQHF
j_gene: TRBJ1-3; len: 13; v_gene: TRBV2; abundance: -; CDR3aa: CASGQGGGNTIYF
j_gene: TRBJ2-3; len: 12; v_gene: TRBV7-9; abundance: -; CDR3aa: CAGQEIGDTQYF
j_gene: TRBJ2-7; len: 15; v_gene: TRBV2; abundance: few; CDR3aa: CASSASAGGTAEQYF
j_gene: TRBJ2-7; len: 14; v_gene: TRBV7-9; abundance: -; CDR3aa: CASSLGGITYEQYF
j_gene: TRBJ1-2; len: 17; v_gene: TRBV7-2; abundance: -; CDR3aa: CASSLVKGITQNYGYTF
j_gene: TRBJ2-1; len: 17; v_gene: TRBV5-6; abundance: -; CDR3aa: CASSFKDGRVSYNEQFF
j_gene: TRBJ2-5; len: 15; v_gene: TRBV19; abundance: -; CDR3aa: CASGTGTGGPETQYF
j_gene: TRBJ2-1; len: 17; v_gene: TRBV5-6; abundance: once; CDR3aa: CASRESGGARAYNEQFF
j_gene: TRBJ1-1; len: 15; v_gene: TRBV7-8; abundance: -; CDR3aa: CASSYAPSGGREAFF
j_gene: TRBJ2-7; len: 16; v_gene: TRBV19; abundance: once; CDR3aa: CASSMAGGDTSYEQYF
j_gene: TRBJ1-6; len: 13; v_gene: TRBV6-5; abundance: -; CDR3aa: CASSVGGGSPLHF
j_gene: TRBJ2-1; len: 15; v_gene: TRBV19; abundance: -; CDR3aa: CASSIDLNLRYEQFF
j_gene: TRBJ1-4; len: 15; v_gene: TRBV5-6; abundance: once; CDR3aa: CASSKRSRYQEKLFF
j_gene: TRBJ1-1; len: 14; v_gene: TRBV7-2; abundance: -; CDR3aa: CASSFSTGSYEAFF
j_gene: TRBJ1-5; len: 12; v_gene: TRBV29-1; abundance: -; CDR3aa: CSVADSNQPQHF
j_gene: TRBJ2-3; len: 16; v_gene: TRBV9; abundance: -; CDR3aa: CASSVAGTGGTDTQYF
j_gene: TRBJ2-7; len: 13; v_gene: TRBV6-4; abundance: -; CDR3aa: CASRFTAAYEQYF
j_gene: TRBJ1-6; len: 14; v_gene: TRBV28; abundance: -; CDR3aa: CASQRPGGRSPLHF
j_gene: TRBJ1-6; len: 14; v_gene: TRBV9; abundance: -; CDR3aa: CASSVGEVNSPLHF
j_gene: TRBJ1-2; len: 15; v_gene: TRBV9; abundance: -; CDR3aa: CASSAVDRPNYGYTF
j_gene: TRBJ2-1; len: 15; v_gene: TRBV6-5; abundance: -; CDR3aa: CASSPGTGAFNEQFF
j_gene: TRBJ1-5; len: 17; v_gene: TRBV4-1; abundance: -; CDR3aa: CASSPSGVVQSNQPQHF
j_gene: TRBJ2-3; len: 16; v_gene: TRBV7-3; abundance: -; CDR3aa: CASSQNSRFGPDTQYF
j_gene: TRBJ2-3; len: 18; v_gene: TRBV7-8; abundance: -; CDR3aa: CASSLEAASGWNTDTQYF
j_gene: TRBJ2-2; len: 13; v_gene: TRBV5-4; abundance: -; CDR3aa: CASSLRGAGELFF
j_gene: TRBJ1-5; len: 14; v_gene: TRBV9; abundance: -; CDR3aa: CASSAQGAHQPQHF
j_gene: TRBJ2-3; len: 15; v_gene: TRBV19; abundance: -; CDR3aa: CASSIRAGRADTQYF
j_gene: TRBJ2-5; len: 15; v_gene: TRBV4-1; abundance: -; CDR3aa: CASSQDPGAGQTQYF
j_gene: TRBJ1-6; len: 17; v_gene: TRBV20-1; abundance: -; CDR3aa: CSASQRQGVGSWLSLHF